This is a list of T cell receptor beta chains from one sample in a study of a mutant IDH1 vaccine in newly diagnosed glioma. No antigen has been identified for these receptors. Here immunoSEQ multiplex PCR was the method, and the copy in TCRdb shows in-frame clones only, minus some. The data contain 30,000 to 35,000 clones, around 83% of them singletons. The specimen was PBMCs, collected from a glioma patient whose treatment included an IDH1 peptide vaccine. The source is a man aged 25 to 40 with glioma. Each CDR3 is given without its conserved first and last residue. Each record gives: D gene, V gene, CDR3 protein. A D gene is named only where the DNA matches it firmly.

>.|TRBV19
ASSSRGGRGDYNEQF
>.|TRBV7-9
ASSFDSYEQY
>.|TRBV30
AWSDGASYEQY
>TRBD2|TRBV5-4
ASRPSGGASYNEQF
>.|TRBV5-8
ASSFDPGRTEAF
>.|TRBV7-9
ASSLGQRANYGYT
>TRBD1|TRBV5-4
ASSLGPGTGGAGEQY
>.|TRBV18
ASSPESGSLGYT
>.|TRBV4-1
ASSQEGRGAMDYGYT
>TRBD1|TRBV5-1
ASSLGTDYEQY
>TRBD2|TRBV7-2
ASSLVFSGGTGELF
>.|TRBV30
AWSHDTYSNQPQH
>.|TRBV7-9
ASSLKTVNEGLF
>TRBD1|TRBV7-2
ASSPLGTGYGYT
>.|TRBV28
ATGITAGNTIY
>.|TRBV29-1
SVGVSMNTEAF
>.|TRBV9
ASSPPGQNEKLF
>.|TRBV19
ASSSAYNEQF
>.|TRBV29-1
SAKQQRTAGNTIY
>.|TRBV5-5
ASRQGADLTNEKLF
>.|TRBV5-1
ASSLDYPNTGELF
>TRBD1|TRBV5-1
ASSLGGRTGGNEKLF
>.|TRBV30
AWSVGPKGNTIY
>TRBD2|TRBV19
ASRTRSGRGSGANVLT
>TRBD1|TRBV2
ASTRNWDRGKF
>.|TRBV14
ASSSFTEAF
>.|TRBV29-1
SVEGGMNTEAF
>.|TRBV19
ASSIGRTYGQF
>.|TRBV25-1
ASSRAAGTQETQY
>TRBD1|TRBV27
ASSWAGGLDEQY
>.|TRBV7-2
ASSPLLDRRDSPLH
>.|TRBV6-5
ASSSGTSTDTQY
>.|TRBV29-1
SVEGGRETQY
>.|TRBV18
ASSPQYQGDSGYT
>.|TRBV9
ASSEEGDHEQF
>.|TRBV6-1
ASSEVYREPQH
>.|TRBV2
ASRGTGGSNQPQH
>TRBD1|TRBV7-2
ASSVDRDQPQH
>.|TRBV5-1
ASSRGGEQY
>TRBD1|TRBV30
AWSRDRGSGNTIY
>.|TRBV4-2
ASSQVGGADTGELF
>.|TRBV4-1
ASSQEVENTIY
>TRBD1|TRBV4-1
ASSQVETGSSGANVLT
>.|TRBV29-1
SVVGDYNEQF
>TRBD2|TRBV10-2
ASRRGGSSYNEQF
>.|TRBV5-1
ASREDSGDANEKLF
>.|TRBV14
ASSRTRGGNYGYT
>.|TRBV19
ASSIVSGGVAGIANQPQH
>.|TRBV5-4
ASSLAGASVSYEQY
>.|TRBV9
ASSVNPGTLDTGELF
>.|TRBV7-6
ASSLELAQTYEQY
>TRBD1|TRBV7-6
ASSRDSSNTPLH
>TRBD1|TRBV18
ASSKQGVGYEQY
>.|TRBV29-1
SVDEGRNSYNEQF
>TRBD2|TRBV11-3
ASSLGGLAGTDTQY
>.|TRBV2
ASSGGYTGELF
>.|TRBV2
ASSEGGVVGYT
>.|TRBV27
ASSNIGYSEAF
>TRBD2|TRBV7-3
ASSLDRGRPNEQF
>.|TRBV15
ATSPNSPRDTQY